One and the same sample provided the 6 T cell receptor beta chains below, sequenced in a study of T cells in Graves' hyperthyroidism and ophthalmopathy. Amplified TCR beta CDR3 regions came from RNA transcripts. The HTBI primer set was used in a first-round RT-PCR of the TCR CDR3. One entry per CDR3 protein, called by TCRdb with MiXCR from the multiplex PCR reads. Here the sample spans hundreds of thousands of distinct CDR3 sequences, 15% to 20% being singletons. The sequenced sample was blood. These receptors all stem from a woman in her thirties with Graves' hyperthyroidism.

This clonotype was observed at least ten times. The CDR3 DNA sequence: TGTGCCAGCAGCCTCATTTGGGTTGGCTACACCTTC. It translates to CASSLIWVGYTF. This chain connects TRBV28 to TRBJ1-2; no firm D call. Trimming cost V 6 bases and J 7 bases, with 12 bases left between them. The CDR3 spans 12 residues. Per the germline V gene, CDR1 is MDHEN and CDR2 is SYDVKM.

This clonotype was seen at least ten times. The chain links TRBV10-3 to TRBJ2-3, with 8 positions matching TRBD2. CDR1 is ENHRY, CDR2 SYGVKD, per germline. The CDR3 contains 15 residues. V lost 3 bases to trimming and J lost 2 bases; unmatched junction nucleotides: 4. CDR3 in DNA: TGTGCCATCAGTGACACACTAGCGGACACAGATACGCAGTATTTT. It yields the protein CAISDTLADTDTQYF.

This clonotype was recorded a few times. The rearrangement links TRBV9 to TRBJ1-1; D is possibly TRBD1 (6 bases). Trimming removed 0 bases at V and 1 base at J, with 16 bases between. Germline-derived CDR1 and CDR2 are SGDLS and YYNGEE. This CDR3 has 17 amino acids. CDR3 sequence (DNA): TGTGCCAGCAGCGTAGCTGCAGGGGCTAGTTCGAACACTGAAGCTTTCTTT. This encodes CASSVAAGASSNTEAFF.

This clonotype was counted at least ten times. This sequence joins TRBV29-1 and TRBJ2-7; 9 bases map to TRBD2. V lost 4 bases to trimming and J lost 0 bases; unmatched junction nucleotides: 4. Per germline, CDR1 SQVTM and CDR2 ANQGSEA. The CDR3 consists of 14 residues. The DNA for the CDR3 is TGCAGCGTTGCCCTAGCGGGAAACTCCTACGAGCAGTACTTC. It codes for CSVALAGNSYEQYF.

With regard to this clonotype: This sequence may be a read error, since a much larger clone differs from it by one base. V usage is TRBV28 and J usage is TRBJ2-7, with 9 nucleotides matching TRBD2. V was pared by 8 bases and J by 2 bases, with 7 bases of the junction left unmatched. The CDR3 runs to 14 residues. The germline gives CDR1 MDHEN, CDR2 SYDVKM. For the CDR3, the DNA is TGTGCCAGCGGCTTAGCGGGAGTCCCCTACGAGCAGTACTTC. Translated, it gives CASGLAGVPYEQYF.

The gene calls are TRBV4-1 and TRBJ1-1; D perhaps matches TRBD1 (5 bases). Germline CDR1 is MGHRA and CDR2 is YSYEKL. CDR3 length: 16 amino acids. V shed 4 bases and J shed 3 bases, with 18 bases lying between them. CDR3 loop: CASSRRSWGTDTEAFF. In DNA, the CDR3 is TGCGCCAGCAGCCGCCGCAGTTGGGGGACGGACACTGAAGCTTTCTTT.